The sequence of this T cell receptor (beta chain) was determined in a study of response to subunit inactivated influenza vaccine. The study's findings and limits: With each seasonal influenza vaccination, the authors suggested, few new T cells are recruited.

With V trimmed by 7 bases and J by 3 bases, 8 bases remained unmatched. The CDR3 length is 13 residues. The germline CDR1 and CDR2 sequences are DFQATT and SNEGSKA (reference sequence). A word on this clonotype: The antigen is not known.

MiXCR was run by TCRdb on the RT-PCR reads, yielding one entry per CDR3 protein. The sample gives 540,000 or so distinct CDR3 sequences, around 13% of which show up once; around 13% is in the top ten. This rearrangement joins TRBV20-1 to TRBJ2-7, with TRBD2 matching 8 bases. The sequence derives from a man aged 50-59 years who received an inactivated influenza vaccine. Sequencing used PBMCs from blood, obtained about 6 weeks after vaccination. The CDR3 DNA sequence: TGCAGTGTCCCCGGGAGGGGGGACTACGAGCAGTACTTC. Residues: CSVPGRGDYEQYF.